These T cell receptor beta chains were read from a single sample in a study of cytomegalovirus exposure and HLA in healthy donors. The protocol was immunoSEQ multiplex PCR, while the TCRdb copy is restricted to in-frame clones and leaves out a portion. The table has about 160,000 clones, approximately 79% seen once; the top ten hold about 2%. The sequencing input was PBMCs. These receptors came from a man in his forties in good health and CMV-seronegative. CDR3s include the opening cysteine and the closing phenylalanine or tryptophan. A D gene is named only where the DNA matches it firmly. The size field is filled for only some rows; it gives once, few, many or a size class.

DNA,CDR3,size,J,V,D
TGTGCCAGCAGCTTGCGTAATCAGCCCCAGCATTTT,CASSLRNQPQHF,.,TRBJ1-5,TRBV5-6,.
TGTGCCAGCAGCTTAGATGTAGGGACAGGGAGTAATGAAAAACTGTTTTTT,CASSLDVGTGSNEKLFF,.,TRBJ1-4,TRBV11-2,TRBD1
TGTGCCAGCAGTTCTCCGGGACTTACCGGCAATGAGCAGTTCTTC,CASSSPGLTGNEQFF,.,TRBJ2-1,TRBV7-9,.
TGTTCCAGCAGCTCCTACAAAAACATTCAGTACTTC,CSSSSYKNIQYF,few,TRBJ2-4,TRBV7-9,.
TGTGCCAGCAGTCTAGGCTCGAACACTGAAGCTTTCTTT,CASSLGSNTEAFF,once,TRBJ1-1,TRBV28,.
TGTGCCAGCAGTTTTTCCGTCAATCAGCCCCAGCATTTT,CASSFSVNQPQHF,.,TRBJ1-5,TRBV28,.
TGTGCCAGTAGTGCTACCGGTCCTGAGGGTGAAGCTTTCTTT,CASSATGPEGEAFF,.,TRBJ1-1,TRBV19,.
TGTGCCAGCTCACAGGGGGCGAGTGGAGAGACCCAGTACTTC,CASSQGASGETQYF,.,TRBJ2-5,TRBV19,TRBD1
TGTGCCAGCAGCTTGGCGGCGGGCTACGAGCAGTACTTC,CASSLAAGYEQYF,.,TRBJ2-7,TRBV5-8,.
TGTGCCAGCAATACCCGTGGACGGGGCCAAGAGACCCAGTACTTC,CASNTRGRGQETQYF,.,TRBJ2-5,TRBV2,.
TGTGCCAGCAGCGCGACAGGGGGCGGACTCTACAATGAGCAGTTCTTC,CASSATGGGLYNEQFF,.,TRBJ2-1,TRBV5-4,TRBD1
TGTGCCATCAGTGAGTCGACACACAGTTCACCCCTCCACTTT,CAISESTHSSPLHF,few,TRBJ1-6,TRBV10-3,.
TGTGCCAGCAGCTTCGCCGGAGGCTCTGGAAACACCATATATTTT,CASSFAGGSGNTIYF,.,TRBJ1-3,TRBV13,.
TGCGCCAGCAGTCAATCGCGGGACGGAAACACTGAAGCTTTCTTT,CASSQSRDGNTEAFF,.,TRBJ1-1,TRBV23-1,.
TGTGCCAGTGGGCTGGTCCGGACGCAGTATTTT,CASGLVRTQYF,.,TRBJ2-3,TRBV28,.
TGTGCCAGCAGCCTTGGACTAGCGGGAGTCGCAGATACGCAGTATTTT,CASSLGLAGVADTQYF,.,TRBJ2-3,TRBV7-6,TRBD2
TGTGCCACGACCGGGACCTACAATGAGCAGTTCTTC,CATTGTYNEQFF,.,TRBJ2-1,TRBV6-5,.
TGTGCCAGCAGCCAGGAAACAGGCCTACCTGAAGCTTTCTTT,CASSQETGLPEAFF,.,TRBJ1-1,TRBV14,.
TGTGCCACCAGCAGGGGTGGTTCCGGGAACACCATATATTTT,CATSRGGSGNTIYF,.,TRBJ1-3,TRBV15,.
TGTGCCAGCAGCCTGTCGGGACTAGCGTCCCACGAGCAGTACTTC,CASSLSGLASHEQYF,.,TRBJ2-7,TRBV7-9,TRBD2
TGCGCCAGTAGGCGCGGGAGTGTCCCAGATACGCAGTATTTT,CASRRGSVPDTQYF,once,TRBJ2-3,TRBV5-1,TRBD2
TGTGCCAGCAAATTCACAGGCGCCACAGATACGCAGTATTTT,CASKFTGATDTQYF,.,TRBJ2-3,TRBV6-1,.
TGTGCCAGCAAACCCGACAGGGGGCTGGGGGAGGGCAACCTTTACGAGCAGTACTTC,CASKPDRGLGEGNLYEQYF,once,TRBJ2-7,TRBV28,TRBD1
TGTGCCTGGAGTGTCGGGGACAGGGTGTACGAGCAGTACTTC,CAWSVGDRVYEQYF,.,TRBJ2-7,TRBV30,TRBD1
TGTGCCAGCAGCGCACTAGCGGGAGACACCGGGGAGCTGTTTTTT,CASSALAGDTGELFF,.,TRBJ2-2,TRBV6-1,TRBD2
TGTGCCAGCAGTTTATTAGACTTCAGAGACACAGATACGCAGTATTTT,CASSLLDFRDTDTQYF,few,TRBJ2-3,TRBV27,.
TGCGCCAGCAGTTTGGGACTAGCGGGAAATGAGCAGTTCTTC,CASSLGLAGNEQFF,.,TRBJ2-1,TRBV5-1,TRBD2